This T cell receptor (beta chain) is drawn from a study of Ad26.COV2.S vaccination and SARS-CoV-2 variants. The wider study: The study gave Ad26.COV2.S intramuscularly, once or twice 56 days apart. Notes on the study in general: Quantification of TCR breadth and depth may have yielded underestimates of total T cell responses.

Trimming cost V 4 bases and J 5 bases, with 17 bases left between them. CDR3 size: 15 residues. The germline V gene encodes CDR1 LGHNA and CDR2 YSLEER. The repertoire was sequenced with immunoSEQ multiplex PCR; TCRdb's copy has only in-frame clones and lacks some. The table lists 350,000 to 550,000 clones, 80% to 90% of them singletons, with around 2.6% in the top ten. A remark on this clone: Its antigen is unidentified.

Treatment meaning: approximately 18 received Ad26.COV2.S at low or high dose, single or two shots; roughly five received placebo; per-sample allocation not given. Day 63 after the first vaccine or placebo injection was the time point for sampling. Donation was by an adult aged 18-55 years who was in Boston. The source of this sequence is a person between 18 and 60 years old who received the Ad26.COV2.S COVID-19 vaccine or a placebo. Sequenced here: peripheral blood, sampled in a trial of Ad26.COV2.S vaccine versus placebo. This chain connects TRBV4-3 to TRBJ2-5, with a possible D match to TRBD2 (6 bases). The CDR3 sequence is CASSPILAPPETQYF. The CDR3 DNA follows: TGCGCCAGCAGCCCCATACTAGCCCCGCCGGAGACCCAGTACTTC.